This record covers a single T cell receptor (beta chain). Its antigen remains unknown. The data were produced by immunoSEQ multiplex PCR, yet TCRdb's version contains in-frame clones alone and is incomplete. The repertoire has 150,000 or so clones, 88% of them found once; the top ten carry 4.1%. The sample's time point: baseline pretreatment blood. Treatment indicated: 15 Gy SBRT to primary tumor, nephrectomy 4 weeks later. Blood was sampled at baseline, 2 weeks and 4 weeks after SBRT. This renal cell carcinoma was of the clear cell type. This specimen belongs to a study of radiation and T cells in renal cell carcinoma. This CDR3 contains 15 residues. With 0 bases removed from V and 3 bases from J, the gap between germline ends came to 10 bases. Looked up from germline, CDR1 is SGDLS and CDR2 is YYNGEE. Findings of the study overall: Top tumor clonotypes rose in blood 2 weeks post-radiation, then contracted. Baseline intratumoral clonotype presence is unknown without pretreatment biopsies.

The starting material was blood, obtained from a patient whose treatment included radiotherapy and nephrectomy. The sequence was obtained from a woman in her 70s with renal cell carcinoma. V gene TRBV9 combines with J gene TRBJ1-5; D possibly corresponds to TRBD1 (6 bases). The CDR3 DNA is TGTGCCAGCAGCGTAGGAGGGGGGAACAATCAGCCCCAGCATTTT. This sequence encodes CASSVGGGNNQPQHF.